The following is a T cell receptor beta chain sequence with its context. A single base separates this from a much larger clone, so it may be a read error. This entry belongs to a study of T cells of healthy individuals. Germline V gene data show CDR1 as SQVTM and CDR2 as ANQGSEA. The CDR3 loop spans 13 amino acids. V gave up 6 bases and J gave up 3 bases, with 15 bases separating them. From the 5' RACE reads, TCRdb called clonotypes with MiXCR, one entry per CDR3 protein. The sample has around 79,000 distinct CDR3 sequences, more than 4.5% seen once; the top ten hold 7.5%. This TCR came from a female donor in good health. The gene calls are TRBV29-1 and TRBJ2-7; D possibly corresponds to TRBD1 (6 bases). This chain's CDR3 is CSVKGQGSYEQYF. The CDR3 nucleotides read TGCAGCGTAAAGGGCCAGGGGAGCTACGAGCAGTACTTC.